The clone carrying this T cell receptor (beta chain) was seen once. The target antigen is unknown. Germline V gene data show CDR1 as MGHRA and CDR2 as YSYEKL. The V and J ends lost 0 bases and 3 bases respectively, with 11 bases between them. This CDR3 region has 16 residues. This sample was included in a study of T cell responses to AZD1222 COVID-19 vaccine. About the research overall: Timing groups of about 4 and about 12 weeks for second doses were pooled. Study-level results: Seropositive status at baseline applied to only six AZD1222 recipients. White British people made up most donors, females outnumbered males, and clonal diversity was possibly underestimated.

Produced via immunoSEQ multiplex PCR; TCRdb's table is partial and in-frame only. This table has some 150,000 clones, 92% appearing once. The rearrangement joins TRBV4-1 to TRBJ1-4, with a tentative D call TRBD1 (5 bases). This sequence was found in an adult in good health. Sequencing used peripheral blood, obtained on day 0 of AZD1222 vaccination. CDR3 coding DNA: TGCGCCAGCAGCCAAGATAGGGGATTTTCTAATGAAAAACTGTTTTTT. This sequence encodes CASSQDRGFSNEKLFF.